This T cell receptor (beta chain) was sequenced in a study of blood T cell repertoires in COVID-19. Study-level information: Spain, Italy and the United States supplied samples that represented acute and convalescent COVID-19. Sources were T cells, B-cell-depleted T cells, or PBMCs; the material itself was cDNA or gDNA.

Per germline, CDR1 LGHDT and CDR2 YNNKEL (reference sequence). The V and J ends lost 1 base and 7 bases, in that order; junction bases with no gene match: 5. The CDR3 spans 16 residues. Original methodology: Using reference gene primer amplification, nucleated cell counts were estimated. Sequencing used immunoSEQ multiplex PCR; TCRdb keeps in-frame clones, though not all of them. V and J calls and clone size come straight from that table; D and trimming were deduced from the DNA. The data hold more than 50,000 clones, with more than 85% observed a single time. This clonotype was obtained from a human donor in a cohort sampled during active COVID-19. The chain uses TRBV3-1 (or the pseudogene TRBV3-2) and TRBJ2-1; 12 bases map to TRBD2. Sequenced input: peripheral blood. In DNA form, the CDR3 reads TGTGCCAGCAGCCAAGCCCCTAGCGGGGGGGCTAATGAGCAGTTCTTC. Its translation: CASSQAPSGGANEQFF.